This passage covers 13 T cell receptor beta chains from one sample sequenced in a study of blood T cell repertoires in COVID-19. The protocol was immunoSEQ multiplex PCR, while the TCRdb copy is restricted to in-frame clones and leaves out a portion. The table records 300,000 to 400,000 clones, approximately 86% of them present only once. Sequencing used peripheral blood. The source of these receptors is a woman aged 60 to 75 with COVID-19, enrolled during active disease.

The J gene is TRBJ2-2, the V gene TRBV5-1; 9 positions match TRBD1. This CDR3 has 16 amino acids. Germline trimming cut 2 bases from V and 2 bases from J; bases unmatched to any gene: 4. Germline lookup yields CDR1 SGHRS and CDR2 YFSETQ. CDR3 nucleotide sequence: TGCGCCAGCAGCTTTTGGGACAGGGCCAACACCGGGGAGCTGTTTTTT. Its translation is CASSFWDRANTGELFF.

A word on this clone: Other DNA sequences in the sample encode the same CDR3. The chain links TRBV27 to TRBJ1-1, with unresolved D. The germline gives CDR1 MNHEY, CDR2 SMNVEV (reference sequence). Trimming took 6 bases from V and 3 from J, leaving 11 bases between them. The CDR3 is 13 amino acids. CDR3 bases: TGTGCCAGCAGCCGACCCGGGGACACTGAAGCTTTCTTT. Its protein is CASSRPGDTEAFF.

This clone was seen a few times. V is TRBV18 and J is TRBJ2-7; TRBD2 is a possible D gene (5 bases). The CDR3 runs to 14 residues. Trimming left V 3 bases short and J 2 bases short, with 11 bases between. Germline assignment: CDR1 KGHSH and CDR2 LQKENI. The CDR3: CASSPAGLPYEQYF. CDR3 in DNA: TGTGCCAGCTCACCCGCGGGTCTCCCCTACGAGCAGTACTTC.

This chain uses TRBV4-1 with TRBJ1-2; TRBD1 matches at 8 bases. The V segment lost 1 base and the J segment 4 bases; nucleotides outside the gene matches: 8. Germline V lookup: CDR1 MGHRA, CDR2 YSYEKL. The CDR3 extends over 16 amino acids. This chain's CDR3 is CASSQVLDRGGYGYTF. The CDR3, as DNA: TGCGCCAGCAGCCAAGTGCTCGACAGGGGCGGCTATGGCTACACCTTC.

The V gene is TRBV5-4, the J gene TRBJ1-2; D might be TRBD1 (5 bases). V gave up 0 bases and J gave up 0 bases, with 12 bases separating them. CDR3 size: 16 residues. Germline loops: CDR1 SGHNT, CDR2 YYREEE (reference sequence). CDR3 loop: CASSLAAGEANYGYTF. As DNA, the CDR3 is TGTGCCAGCAGCTTGGCCGCGGGGGAGGCTAACTATGGCTACACCTTC.

V and J are TRBV9 and TRBJ1-2; D possibly corresponds to TRBD1 (6 bases). Trimming removed 0 bases from V and 7 bases from J, with 19 bases in between. The CDR3 is 16 residues long. The germline V gene has CDR1 SGDLS and CDR2 YYNGEE. DNA of the CDR3: TGTGCCAGCAGCGTAGCTTTTGGGGGGGCGGTAGGTGGCTACACCTTC. Its protein product is CASSVAFGGAVGGYTF.

In its sample, this clone was seen once. The chain employs TRBV6-5 and TRBJ2-5; 7 bases fit TRBD2. This CDR3 has 14 amino acids. The V gene's germline CDR1 is MNHEY and CDR2 SVGAGI. V trimming: 2 bases; J trimming: 5 bases; junction bases outside the gene matches: 5. The CDR3 bases are TGTGCCAGCAGTTACCTGGGGGGGTATGAGACCCAGTACTTC. Protein: CASSYLGGYETQYF.

The V gene is TRBV28, the J gene TRBJ1-4; D may be TRBD1 (5 bases). V lost 8 bases and J 3 bases, leaving 19 bases between the germline ends. The CDR3 is 16 residues long. CDR1 is MDHEN, CDR2 SYDVKM, per germline. The CDR3 DNA reads TGTGCCAGCCGGCACCTTCTGGGCAGGGCTAATGAAAAACTGTTTTTT. Its translation: CASRHLLGRANEKLFF.

This rearrangement joins TRBV10-3 to TRBJ1-2, with D perhaps matching TRBD1 (5 bases). The germline V and J ends were trimmed by 10 bases and 2 bases, with 8 bases remaining between them. The CDR3 has 11 residues. Germline CDR1 is ENHRY and CDR2 is SYGVKD. CDR3 DNA: TGTGCCACACAGGAAAACTATGGCTACACCTTC. Protein sequence: CATQENYGYTF.

V usage is TRBV4-1 and J usage is TRBJ2-7; weak D call: TRBD1 (5 bases). The V gene lost 3 bases and the J gene lost 4 bases, with 13 bases spanning the gap. Germline-derived CDR1 and CDR2 are MGHRA and YSYEKL. The CDR3 runs 14 residues. The CDR3 sequence: CASSHTGNAYEQYF. CDR3 in DNA: TGCGCCAGCAGCCACACAGGCAACGCTTACGAGCAGTACTTC.

This chain uses TRBV19 with TRBJ2-5, with 7 bases identical to TRBD2. The ends lost 6 bases at V and 1 base at J; junction bases unmatched: 11. The CDR3 loop spans 16 amino acids. CDR1 LNHDA and CDR2 SQIVND come from the germline V gene (reference sequence). The DNA for the CDR3 is TGTGCCAGTAGCTGGGGGTCTAGCGGCCTCCAAGAGACCCAGTACTTC. As protein: CASSWGSSGLQETQYF.

CDR3 DNA sequence: TGTGCCAGCAGCTTGGCCGGGACTCCAAGCAACTATGGCTACACCTTC. This gives the protein CASSLAGTPSNYGYTF. The V and J genes are TRBV5-4 and TRBJ1-2; possible D gene TRBD1, 5 bases. Trimming took off 0 bases at V and 2 bases at J, with 14 bases between the two ends. Germline lookup yields CDR1 SGHNT and CDR2 YYREEE (reference sequence). CDR3 length equals 16 residues.

The gene calls are TRBV6-5 and TRBJ1-2; no clear D gene. The length of the CDR3 is 14 residues. In germline, CDR1 is MNHEY, CDR2 SVGAGI. V was shortened by 2 bases and J by 3 bases, with 10 bases between the two germline ends. CDR3 nucleotides: TGTGCCAGCAGTTACGGGAGGACGGACTATGGCTACACCTTC. It yields the protein CASSYGRTDYGYTF.